What follows are 22 T cell receptor beta chains derived from one specimen sequenced in a study of cytomegalovirus exposure and HLA in healthy donors. Data came from immunoSEQ multiplex PCR; TCRdb stores just in-frame clones and leaves some out. The sample has about 160,000 clones; roughly 91% are singletons. Specimen: PBMCs. All receptors derive from a woman aged 18 to 35 in good health and CMV-seropositive.

The genes are TRBV7-9 and TRBJ2-1, with 10 bases matching TRBD2. This CDR3 has 15 amino acids. Trimming at V came to 1 base and at J to 9 bases, leaving 6 bases not matched to a gene. Germline V CDR1 and CDR2: SEHNR, FQNEAQ (reference sequence). The CDR3 bases are TGTGCCAGCAGCTTAGGGCTAGCGGGAGCCCGTGAGCAGTTCTTC. Its protein is CASSLGLAGAREQFF.

The chain recombines TRBV27 with TRBJ2-1; the match to TRBD2 covers 12 bases. Losses at the gene ends were 5 bases for V and 2 bases for J; bases not matched to a gene: 10. Germline lookup yields CDR1 MNHEY and CDR2 SMNVEV (reference sequence). There are 18 residues in the CDR3. The CDR3 region is CASSKRLAGVHPYNEQFF. In DNA form, the CDR3 reads TGTGCCAGCAGTAAGAGACTAGCGGGAGTTCACCCCTACAATGAGCAGTTCTTC.

The V gene is TRBV9, the J gene TRBJ2-2; D ambiguous. Per the germline V gene, CDR1 is SGDLS and CDR2 is YYNGEE. The CDR3 is 14 residues long. Trimming pared 2 bases from V and 3 bases from J, leaving 8 bases between. Here the CDR3 DNA reads TGTGCCAGCAGCGTGGTACAGCACACCGGGGAGCTGTTTTTT. This codes for CASSVVQHTGELFF.

The CDR3 bases are TGTGCCAGCAGCTTAGCAGCAGGATACGAGCAGTACTTC. It codes for CASSLAAGYEQYF. This chain joins TRBV7-2 and TRBJ2-7; no definite D call. The V and J ends lost 0 bases and 4 bases respectively, with 7 bases between them. In germline, CDR1 is SGHTA, CDR2 FQGNSA. CDR3 length: 13 residues.

In its sample, this clone was seen once. The chain links TRBV5-1 to TRBJ2-1; a possible D gene is TRBD1 (7 bases). Trimming removed 0 bases at V and 7 bases at J, with 11 bases between. The CDR3 totals 14 residues. Germline loops: CDR1 SGHRS, CDR2 YFSETQ. For the CDR3, the DNA is TGCGCCAGCAGCTTGGGCGGGACAGAAAATGAGCAGTTCTTC. Translating gives CASSLGGTENEQFF. The whole variable domain, remainder taken from reference TRBV5-1 and TRBJ2-1, is KAGVTQTPRYLIKTRGQQVTLSCSPISGHRSVSWYQQTPGQGLQFLFEYFSETQRNKGNFPGRFSGRQFSNSRSEMNVSTLELGDSALYLCASSLGGTENEQFFGPGTRLTVL.

The chain combines TRBV4-1 with TRBJ1-2; D is ambiguous. The length of the CDR3 is 15 residues. Germline CDR1 reads MGHRA; CDR2 reads YSYEKL. V was trimmed by 3 bases and J by 2 bases, leaving 13 bases between them. CDR3 amino acids: CASSHKRTLNYGYTF. For the CDR3, the DNA is TGCGCCAGCAGCCACAAACGCACATTGAACTATGGCTACACCTTC.

The chain uses TRBV27 and TRBJ2-7, with 11 bases fitting TRBD2. Trimming at V came to 4 bases and at J to 0 bases, leaving 14 bases not matched to a gene. Germline CDR1 is MNHEY and CDR2 is SMNVEV (reference sequence). The CDR3 sequence is 19 residues long. CDR3 sequence reads: CASSSAAGISGRGSYEQYF. The CDR3 DNA follows: TGTGCCAGCAGTTCGGCAGCAGGAATTAGCGGGAGGGGCTCCTACGAGCAGTACTTC.

The chain links TRBV2 to TRBJ2-5; no clear D. In germline, CDR1 is SNHLY, CDR2 FYNNEI. Trimming took off 8 bases at V and 5 bases at J, with 15 bases between the two ends. This CDR3 region has 13 residues. CDR3 sequence (DNA): TGTGCCAGCCTGAGGCCTGGTAGGGAGACCCAGTACTTC. Translating gives CASLRPGRETQYF.

The sample holds one count of this clone. J is TRBJ2-1 and V is TRBV28; no definite D call. The germline gives CDR1 MDHEN, CDR2 SYDVKM. This CDR3 is built from 16 residues. V was trimmed by 5 bases and J by 0 bases, leaving 14 bases between them. The CDR3 loop reads CASSPVGDSSYNEQFF. The CDR3 DNA reads TGTGCCAGCAGTCCCGTGGGCGATAGCTCCTACAATGAGCAGTTCTTC.

The chain recombines TRBV28 with TRBJ2-7; D might be TRBD1 (6 bases). CDR1 is MDHEN and CDR2 is SYDVKM in the germline V gene. The CDR3 sequence is 13 residues long. V was cut by 8 bases and J by 2 bases, with 13 bases left in between. The CDR3 region is CASVGRGTYEQYF. CDR3 DNA sequence: TGTGCCAGCGTAGGCAGGGGAACCTACGAGCAGTACTTC.

The gene calls are TRBV7-8 and TRBJ2-3, with D possibly matching TRBD2 (6 bases). Germline V CDR1 and CDR2: SGHVS, FQNEAQ. This CDR3 is built from 14 residues. The ends were cut back, 7 bases at V and 6 bases at J, with 17 bases in the middle. The CDR3 loop is CASTPRENSDTQYF. CDR3 bases: TGTGCCAGCACCCCACGGGAGAATAGCGATACGCAGTATTTT.

The V call is TRBV29-1, the J call TRBJ1-2; TRBD1 matches at 9 bases. The CDR3 has 12 residues. V was clipped by 4 bases and J by 7 bases; unmatched bases: 4. Germline-derived CDR1 and CDR2 are SQVTM and ANQGSEA. CDR3 region: CSVGRTGVGYTF. The CDR3 coding sequence is TGCAGCGTTGGACGGACAGGGGTTGGCTACACCTTC.

J is TRBJ2-7 and V is TRBV4-3, with 14 bases lining up with TRBD2. Germline CDR1 and CDR2: LGHNA and YSLEER. With V trimmed by 3 bases and J by 3 bases, 7 bases remained unmatched. The CDR3 length is 17 residues. The CDR3 reads CASSQRLAGGTFYEQYF. The CDR3 DNA is TGCGCCAGCAGCCAGAGACTAGCGGGAGGGACGTTCTACGAGCAGTACTTC.

This clone was counted a single time. The rearrangement joins TRBV9 to TRBJ1-1; D ambiguous. Trimming shortened V by 0 bases and J by 0 bases, and 6 bases separated the two germline ends. Germline CDR1 reads SGDLS; CDR2 reads YYNGEE. The CDR3 sequence is 14 residues long. This chain's CDR3 is CASSVAQMNTEAFF. In DNA, the CDR3 is TGTGCCAGCAGCGTAGCACAGATGAACACTGAAGCTTTCTTT.

The gene calls are TRBV5-5 and TRBJ1-5, with no clear D. The CDR3 runs to 13 residues. V lost 1 base and J 5 bases, leaving 7 bases between the germline ends. Germline CDR1 is SGHKS and CDR2 is YYEKEE (reference sequence). In DNA, the CDR3 is TGTGCCAGCAGCTTGTATGGAGATCAGCCCCAGCATTTT. Protein product: CASSLYGDQPQHF.

The chain combines TRBV5-1 with TRBJ2-3; TRBD2 matches 11 bases. Looked up from germline, CDR1 is SGHRS and CDR2 is YFSETQ. V shed 0 bases, J shed 2 bases, and the junction held 2 bases outside the gene matches. The CDR3 runs to 16 residues. CDR3 protein: CASSLVAGGITDTQYF. The DNA for the CDR3 is TGCGCCAGCAGCTTGGTAGCGGGAGGGATCACAGATACGCAGTATTTT.

The genes are TRBV27 and TRBJ2-5, with D possibly being TRBD1 (5 bases). Trimming removed 4 bases from V and 3 bases from J, with 9 bases in between. This CDR3 is 13 amino acids long. Germline CDR1 reads MNHEY; CDR2 reads SMNVEV (reference sequence). CDR3 amino acids: CASSSDTEETQYF. DNA for the CDR3: TGTGCCAGCAGTTCGGACACGGAAGAGACCCAGTACTTC.

This clone was seen at least ten times. The chain uses TRBV2 and TRBJ1-1, with 10 nucleotides matching TRBD1. CDR1 is SNHLY and CDR2 is FYNNEI in the germline V gene. V lost 5 bases and J lost 7; bases outside the gene matches: 10. The CDR3 has 15 residues. DNA of the CDR3: TGTGCCAGCAGTTTTGCGACAGGGGGCGAGGTTGAAGCTTTCTTT. It yields the protein CASSFATGGEVEAFF.

The chain links TRBV4-2 to TRBJ2-7; 10 bases are a match to TRBD2. The CDR3 consists of 15 residues. Trimming at V came to 5 bases and at J to 1 base, leaving 5 bases not matched to a gene. Germline CDR1 and CDR2: LGHNA and YNFKEQ. The CDR3 bases are TGTGCCAGCAGCTATGGAGCGGGAGGGTCCTACGAGCAGTACTTC. This encodes CASSYGAGGSYEQYF.

The gene calls are TRBV18 and TRBJ1-2; maybe TRBD1 (5 bases). The V and J ends lost 3 bases and 4 bases respectively, with 9 bases between them. Germline V gives CDR1 KGHSH, CDR2 LQKENI. This CDR3 spans 13 amino acids. CDR3 bases: TGTGCCAGCTCACCGGGGGGTTCCTATGGCTACACCTTC. Translated: CASSPGGSYGYTF.

In this sample, this clone turned up once. The chain carries TRBV4-1 and TRBJ2-2, with TRBD2 as a possible D gene (5 bases). Germline CDR1 is MGHRA and CDR2 is YSYEKL. V lost 0 bases and J 8 bases, leaving 13 bases between the germline ends. The CDR3 sequence is 15 residues long. The CDR3 sequence: CASSQDLLAMGELFF. CDR3 DNA sequence: TGCGCCAGCAGCCAAGATTTATTAGCGATGGGGGAGCTGTTTTTT.

CDR3 DNA: TGTGCCAGCAGCGTAGCTTGGGATAGCGGAAGCACAGATACGCAGTATTTT. Translating gives CASSVAWDSGSTDTQYF. The chain joins TRBV9 to TRBJ2-3; possible D gene TRBD2, 6 bases. Germline CDR1 and CDR2: SGDLS and YYNGEE. Trimming left V 0 bases short and J 0 bases short, with 14 bases between. The CDR3 sequence is 17 residues long.